This T cell receptor (beta chain) was documented in a study of cytomegalovirus exposure and HLA in healthy donors (dated by TCRdb to about 2017). Regarding the research as a whole: In an earlier analysis of 550 to 750 of the donors, approximately 260 Gb of sequence data and some 120 million unique TCR beta sequences from about 179 million T cells were reported. Rather than drawing on any new phenotypic data, the later analysis identified candidate immune exposures from TCR beta sequences and the way those sequences occurred across donors. The study aimed to test whether signatures of past pathogen exposure could be identified by cataloging public T cell receptors. All discovery cohort repertoires had been generated using a single sequencing platform. Along with the roughly 610-subject first cohort, a separate validation cohort of over a hundred different subjects was used. High-throughput TCR immunosequencing, statistical association of individual TCRs with disease status, and machine learning were combined to predict cytomegalovirus infection status. In a later genetic analysis, genome-wide SNP genotypes for 398 of the 666 donors were used, and that subset was treated as a discovery cohort. An early release covering just under 650 HLA-typed donors comprised about 300 gigabases of sequencing data and roughly 86 million unique TCR sequences. Using immunosequencing, the study profiled T cell repertoires from about 620 subjects and related those repertoires to cytomegalovirus serostatus. Donor age, sex, ethnicity and CMV serostatus were collected together with the repertoire data. Of the 300 to 500 genotyped donors, 81% were placed in the genetic ancestry cluster associated with self-reported Caucasian donors. On average, roughly 240,000 unique TCR beta nucleotide sequences were sequenced per donor among about 400 genotyped donors of the cohort, with approximately 18% of those sequences being non-productive. To study patterns of TCR occurrence, a later analysis re-analyzed previously published TCR beta repertoires from 600 to 750 donors and added high-resolution HLA genotyping. Both class I and class II loci were covered by HLA typing, at four-digit resolution. A few DR-DQ haplotypes were handled as single units for association and clustering because linkage in the cohort was strong. In an earlier analysis of several hundred of the donors, high-throughput TCR beta sequencing was used to judge whether each TCR beta V gene segment behaved as functional or pseudogenic. The number of typed donors differed by locus: roughly 629-640 for A, B, C, DRB1 and DQB1; approximately 520 for DQA1; 606 for DPA1; and some 450 for DPB1. What the authors observed across the whole study: Broadly in line with IMGT annotations, most TCR beta V segments showed up in productive rearrangements about 87% or about 30% of the time in an earlier analysis of a few hundred of the donors. In a later genetic analysis, fewer N-insertions in productive TCRs were reported among donors in an Asian-associated ancestry cluster than the 666-donor mean. Over 15 rarely observed V segments, including chromosome 9 orphons, were excluded from the earlier analysis of a few hundred of the donors because counts were too low. A further reported finding was that TCR beta sequences accurately predicted the HLA-A and HLA-B alleles for most subjects in the first cohort. Some IMGT-functional V segments, including TRBV6-2 and TRBV6-3, could not be distinguished by the 87-base-pair reads and were therefore excluded. Cytomegalovirus status was reported to be diagnosed by the classifier with high specificity and sensitivity in both the original and validation cohorts. While some public TCRs were present in many individuals, most TCR sequences turned up only very rarely across donors. A few of the identified cytomegalovirus-associated TCR beta chains were confirmed in vitro to be specific for cytomegalovirus antigens. This cohort had only TCR beta chains sequenced, and the lack of alpha or paired-chain data limited which features could be detected. Several of the top co-occurrence clusters appeared to be linked to parvovirus B19, influenza, CMV and Epstein-Barr virus, according to a later analysis. In the study, some 160 TCR beta chains were listed as associated with cytomegalovirus. According to the authors, the approach could potentially be generalized to other disease states and immunological phenotypes. Assigning TCR associations to individual alleles was difficult when HLA alleles, especially DR and DQ, strongly co-occurred. According to a later analysis, TCR association rates differed among HLA loci, with DRB1 alleles showing the most associated TCRs and HLA-C alleles showing the fewest. Presence/absence analyses assumed roughly uniform sequencing depth across donors, an assumption that may not hold. A group of highly shared sequence variants was considered likely to be a technical artifact of the sequencing pipeline. V-gene and J-gene trimming of TCR beta chains was associated with a missense DCLRE1C variant in a later genetic analysis, and the association was replicated in an independent cohort. In a later analysis, HLA-associated TCR beta chains were found to be more clonally expanded and to have lower generation probabilities than equally common non-associated chains. Linkage disequilibrium might explain the correlated functional status among segregating V segments, but an unknown experimental factor could not be ruled out. Because HLA typing was unavailable for some donors at each locus, only the typed subset was used in association tests. A later analysis found that most CMV-associated TCR beta chains appeared HLA-restricted, with HLA associations seemingly driven largely by CMV exposure. Specific HLA alleles were associated with 15,000 to 20,000 TCR beta sequences at a false discovery rate of 0.05 in a later analysis. For the cohort, immune exposure information was limited to CMV serostatus.

The CDR3, cysteine through phenylalanine, is 14 amino acids long. Only the CDR3 DNA is retained, 42 bases long and in frame from the first base. From a lookup of the germline V gene, CDR1 and CDR2 are SGHRS and YFSETQ. V drops 6 bases and J drops 0 bases, leaving 12 bases in between. The cohort was made up of several hundred healthy bone marrow donors. At the time of sampling, all cohort members were nominally healthy, though unrecorded immune exposures were likely present. The donor was CMV seronegative and belonged to the group of approximately 320 seronegative cohort members. A peripheral blood sample was provided by each donor, and peripheral blood mononuclear cells were used for TCR beta sequencing. The Qiagen DNeasy Blood Extraction Kit was used to extract genomic DNA from the blood cell samples. Turning to this clone: It has no known antigen specificity. No quality values exist for individual bases; no much larger clone is one base distant.

The library was made by the immunoSEQ multiplex PCR assay. The multiplex PCR relied on a mix of 60 forward primers for TCR Vbeta segments and 13 reverse primers for TCR Jbeta segments. A multiplex PCR assay on genomic DNA amplified the CDR3 region of rearranged TCR beta genes. The Illumina HiSeq System was used to sequence the amplified TCR beta libraries as 87-base-pair reads. For the original study's pipeline: In a later analysis, some 80 million unique TCR beta chains were counted across the 650 to 750 repertoires, and around 11 million of these chains were shared by at least two donors. Raw reads were error-corrected and collapsed into unique sequences by a nearest-neighbor algorithm in which closely related sequences were merged to remove PCR and sequencing errors. CDR3 sequences were aligned to IMGT reference sequences to assign V, D and J gene segments. Each retained sequence needed at least a six-nucleotide match to both a V gene segment and a J gene segment. A rearrangement counted as productive if the CDR3 had no stop codons and remained in frame with V and J, and every other rearrangement counted as non-productive. Following IMGT convention, CDR3 was defined as the stretch from the second conserved V-encoded cysteine to the conserved J-encoded phenylalanine. Sequences without an unambiguous match to a single V gene segment were excluded from the earlier analysis of almost 600 of the donors. An earlier analysis of a few hundred of the donors classified V segments as functional when productive rearrangements were above 56.7% and as segregating when the standard deviation between donors was above 5%. To diagnose cytomegalovirus status from the catalog of TCR beta chain sequences, a statistical classification framework was built. A later analysis assigned V and J genes by comparing TCR nucleotide sequences with IMGT/GENE-DB human TR gene sequences. Using the TCRdist pipeline, a later analysis assigned CDR3 sequences along with most-parsimonious VDJ recombination scenarios. In a later analysis, every TCR beta chain was defined by the combination of its CDR3 amino acid sequence and its V-gene family, and reads without a unique V-gene family were dropped. A later analysis removed roughly 590 highly shared, low-generation-probability nucleotide sequences to deal with suspected cross-contamination and a sequencing artifact. In a later analysis, a clonal expansion index was calculated for each public chain from normalized within-repertoire ranks of inferred template counts. A later analysis computed generation probabilities with a VDJ recombination model fitted to out-of-frame rearrangements, and checked the results against IGoR. A later analysis scored TCR-TCR, TCR-HLA and TCR-CMV co-occurrence with hypergeometric tests, applying a repertoire-size bias correction to TCR pairs. To estimate false discovery rates, a later analysis permuted the HLA or CMV assignments 20 times. In a later analysis, co-occurring TCRs were grouped using DBSCAN, with TCRdist sequence similarity added in when clustering inside HLA-allele-positive subsets. Repertoires with fewer than 30,000 or more than 120,000 public chains were left out of co-occurrence clustering, as were five repertoires with anomalous nucleotide sharing. TCRdb took this table from immuneACCESS and kept in-frame rearrangements with V and J called. Such tables lack part of the clones; where checked against another copy, unresolved V genes explain under half of the gap, and the rest is unexplained. The D gene and trimming were derived from the DNA, and the V and J assignments and clone size from that table. The sample table shows about 96,000 clones, and roughly 84% are seen once. Roughly 2.5% of the sample is held by the ten biggest clonotypes.

The sample was PBMCs. This clonotype was obtained from a man aged 25-45 years in good health and CMV-seronegative. The V gene is TRBV5-1 and the J gene is TRBJ1-1; TRBD1 might be the D gene, on 5 matching bases. The CDR3 reads CASNHRNMNTEAFF. The sequence in DNA is TGCGCCAGCAACCACAGGAACATGAACACTGAAGCTTTCTTT.